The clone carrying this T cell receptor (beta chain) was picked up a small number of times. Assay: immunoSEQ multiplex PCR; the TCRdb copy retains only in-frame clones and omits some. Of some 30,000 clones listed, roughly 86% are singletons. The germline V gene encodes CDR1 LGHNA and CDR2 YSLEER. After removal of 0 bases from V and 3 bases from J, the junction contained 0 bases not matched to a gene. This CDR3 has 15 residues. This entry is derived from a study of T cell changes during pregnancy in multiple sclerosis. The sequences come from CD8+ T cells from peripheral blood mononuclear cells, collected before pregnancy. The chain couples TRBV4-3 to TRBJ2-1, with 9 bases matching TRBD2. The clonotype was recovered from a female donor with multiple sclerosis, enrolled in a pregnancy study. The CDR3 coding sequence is TGCGCCAGCAGCCAAGAGCGGGGGGGCTACAATGAGCAGTTCTTC. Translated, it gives CASSQERGGYNEQFF.